This paragraph covers one TCR beta chain sequence. The CDR3 is made up of 18 amino acids. With 0 bases removed from V and 1 base from J, the gap between germline ends came to 20 bases. Germline V lookup: CDR1 SGHDT, CDR2 YYEEEE. Assay: immunoSEQ multiplex PCR; the TCRdb copy retains only in-frame clones and omits some. The sample contains about 120,000 clones, about 95% of which appear only once. This sample is part of a study of control samples from healthy donors and cancer patients. The origin of this receptor is a man aged 30 to 39 in good health. V gene TRBV5-6 combines with J gene TRBJ2-7; a possible D gene is TRBD1 (6 bases). The material sequenced was blood. This CDR3 reads CASSLGQGNWDFSYEQYF. The CDR3 nucleotides are TGTGCCAGCAGCTTGGGGCAGGGGAATTGGGATTTTTCCTACGAGCAGTACTTC. The full variable domain, completed using reference TRBV5-6 and TRBJ2-7, is DAGVTQSPTHLIKTRGQQVTLRCSPKSGHDTVSWYQQALGQGPQFIFQYYEEEERQRGNFPDRFSGHQFPNYSSELNVNALLLGDSALYLCASSLGQGNWDFSYEQYFGPGTRLTVT.